A single sample gave rise to the 26 T cell receptor beta chains below, sequenced in a study of T cells in Graves' hyperthyroidism and ophthalmopathy. RNA transcripts were the template for amplifying TCR beta CDR3 regions. The study used the HTBI primer set for a first-round RT-PCR of the TCR CDR3. TCRdb re-analysed the multiplex PCR reads in MiXCR, keeping a single row per CDR3 protein. This table holds some 380,000 distinct CDR3 sequences, about 13% found once. The sequenced material came from blood. The receptor set was obtained from a man aged 25 to 40 with Graves' hyperthyroidism that later progressed to Graves' ophthalmopathy.

This clonotype has a count of ten or more. The rearrangement links TRBV20-1 to TRBJ2-1, with TRBD2 as a possible D gene (6 bases). From germline, CDR1 is DFQATT and CDR2 SNEGSKA (reference sequence). Trimming cost V 4 bases and J 7 bases, with 17 bases left between them. The CDR3 consists of 14 residues. The CDR3, as DNA: TGCAGTGCTAAACTAGGACTATATTGGAATGAGCAGTTCTTC. Encoded protein: CSAKLGLYWNEQFF.

A few counts support this clonotype. V gene TRBV10-2 combines with J gene TRBJ2-2, with D perhaps TRBD1 or TRBD2 (5 bases each). The CDR3 is made up of 15 amino acids. Germline V gene lookup returns CDR1 WSHSY and CDR2 SAAADI. Between the trimmed V and J ends, which lost 8 bases and 5 bases, there was a span of 18 bases. CDR3 bases: TGCGCCAGCGGGGGTGGGGCCCCTTTAACCGGGGAGCTGTTTTTT. This gives the protein CASGGGAPLTGELFF.

In its sample, this clonotype was seen a few times. This chain connects TRBV6-1 to TRBJ2-1; D might be TRBD2 (7 bases). This CDR3 region has 15 residues. V gave up 6 bases and J gave up 0 bases, with 12 bases separating them. CDR1 MNHNS and CDR2 SASEGT come from the germline V gene. Written as DNA, the CDR3 is TGTGCCAGCAGCGGGGGGCTAAGCTCCTACAATGAGCAGTTCTTC. The encoded protein is CASSGGLSSYNEQFF.

The sample holds many counts of this clonotype. V and J are TRBV20-1 and TRBJ2-7; perhaps D is TRBD1 or TRBD2 (5 bases each). Germline V gene lookup returns CDR1 DFQATT and CDR2 SNEGSKA (reference sequence). Trimming cost V 6 bases and J 5 bases, with 23 bases left between them. This CDR3 has 15 residues. This CDR3 reads CSAPSAGTTGDEQYF. The CDR3 nucleotides read TGCAGTGCGCCCTCCGCCGGGACGACTGGGGACGAGCAGTACTTC.

This clonotype was counted a few times. The V and J genes are TRBV6-1 and TRBJ1-4; a weak D match, TRBD1 (6 bases). This CDR3 contains 16 residues. Trimming shortened V by 0 bases and J by 6 bases, and 14 bases separated the two germline ends. Germline CDR1 reads MNHNS; CDR2 reads SASEGT. CDR3 in amino acids: CASSEAFGQGYEKLFF. The CDR3 region has the DNA TGTGCCAGCAGTGAAGCGTTTGGGCAGGGGTATGAAAAACTGTTTTTT.

This clonotype was counted between two and nine times. One base away lies a much larger clone, so this may be a sequencing read error. The chain combines TRBV3-1 with TRBJ1-1, with a tentative D call TRBD1 (6 bases). The CDR3 consists of 15 residues. Germline-derived CDR1 and CDR2 are LGHDT and YNNKEL (reference sequence). DNA of the CDR3: TGTTCCAGCAGCCCCCGGGACAAACGGAACACTGAAGCTTTCTTT. Protein sequence: CSSSPRDKRNTEAFF.

In this sample, this clonotype turned up many times. V and J are TRBV6-6 and TRBJ2-3; TRBD2 matches at 11 bases. J gave up 1 base and V 2 bases, and 5 bases lay outside the gene matches. The CDR3 is 17 residues long. Germline-derived CDR1 and CDR2 are MNHNY and SVGAGI (reference sequence). The CDR3: CASSYPGLAGRTDTQYF. CDR3 nucleotides: TGTGCCAGCAGTTACCCCGGACTAGCGGGCCGCACAGATACGCAGTATTTT.

This clonotype occurred many times. This chain uses TRBV25-1 with TRBJ1-1; possibly TRBD1 for D (5 bases). This CDR3 has 14 residues. Trimming stripped 3 bases from V and 1 base from J, with 9 bases between. Germline CDR1 MGHDK, CDR2 SYGVNS. CDR3 DNA: TGTGCCAGCAGTGAGTGGGGGAAGAACACTGAAGCTTTCTTT. Protein sequence: CASSEWGKNTEAFF. The full variable domain, in which reference TRBV25-1 and TRBJ1-1 provide the parts outside the CDR3, is EADIYQTPRYLVIGTGKKITLECSQTMGHDKMYWYQQDPGMELHLIHYSYGVNSTEKGDLSSESTVSRIRTEHFPLTLESARPSHTSQYLCASSEWGKNTEAFFGQGTRLTVV.

This clonotype was recorded many times. The rearrangement uses TRBV15 and TRBJ1-4, with D unclear. This CDR3 region has 14 residues. The germline V and J ends were trimmed by 3 bases and 5 bases, with 10 bases remaining between them. Germline CDR1 LNHNV, CDR2 YYDKDF (reference sequence). The CDR3 DNA follows: TGTGCCACCAGCAGGGACTTGGGGAATGAAAAACTGTTTTTT. Translation: CATSRDLGNEKLFF.

This clonotype was counted ten times or more. The chain couples TRBV20-1 to TRBJ2-5; D is undetermined. The CDR3 is made up of 12 amino acids. Germline V lookup: CDR1 DFQATT, CDR2 SNEGSKA (reference sequence). Deletions cut 1 base from V and 4 bases from J, with 7 bases between. The CDR3 region has the DNA TGCAGTGCTAGAGGCAGCATAGAGACCCAGTACTTC. This translates into CSARGSIETQYF.

Ten or more counts support this clonotype. The rearrangement joins TRBV11-2 to TRBJ2-7, with a tentative D call TRBD1 (6 bases). Trimming shortened V by 5 bases and J by 4 bases, and 18 bases separated the two germline ends. Germline loops: CDR1 SGHAT, CDR2 FQNNGV. The length of the CDR3 is 15 residues. CDR3 residues: CASSVAGTSPYEQYF. As DNA, the CDR3 is TGTGCCAGCAGCGTCGCCGGGACATCTCCGTACGAGCAGTACTTC.

In this sample, this clonotype turned up many times. The chain has TRBV2 and TRBJ1-1; 7 bases line up with TRBD1. The CDR3 extends over 12 amino acids. Germline-derived CDR1 and CDR2 are SNHLY and FYNNEI. After removal of 8 bases from V and 8 bases from J, the junction contained 8 bases not matched to a gene. The CDR3 here is CASVTGVDEAFF. The CDR3, as DNA: TGTGCCAGCGTAACAGGGGTGGACGAAGCTTTCTTT.

This clonotype turned up a few times. A read error may produce the germline difference seen at one junction end. V is TRBV30 and J is TRBJ1-2; D remains unclear. This CDR3 is built from 12 residues. The germline V gene encodes CDR1 GTSNPN and CDR2 SVGIG (reference sequence). CDR3 sequence (DNA): TGTGCCTGGAGTGCCGGCGCGTATGCCTACACCTTC. Protein: CAWSAGAYAYTF.

This clonotype was seen repeatedly, ten times or more. The chain joins TRBV12-5 to TRBJ1-2, with 7 bases matching TRBD1. V trimming: 7 bases; J trimming: 5 bases; junction bases outside the gene matches: 13. The CDR3 has 15 amino acids. In germline, CDR1 is LGHNT, CDR2 FRNRAP. This CDR3 is CASDTTGTASYGYTF. CDR3 nucleotides: TGTGCTAGTGACACAACCGGGACAGCATCTTATGGCTACACCTTC.

This clonotype was counted ten times or more. The chain links TRBV11-2 to TRBJ2-6; 8 positions agree with TRBD2. V dropped 6 bases and J dropped 2; count of bases not matched to a gene: 3. Germline CDR1 reads SGHAT; CDR2 reads FQNNGV. This CDR3 has 15 amino acids. CDR3 nucleotide sequence: TGTGCCAGCAGTTGGCGGGGGGCTGGGGCCAACGTCCTGACTTTC. This encodes CASSWRGAGANVLTF. Looking up the rest from reference TRBV11-2 and TRBJ2-6 gives the full variable domain: EAGVAQSPRYKIIEKRQSVAFWCNPISGHATLYWYQQILGQGPKLLIQFQNNGVVDDSQLPKDRFSAERLKGVDSTLKIQPAKLEDSAVYLCASSWRGAGANVLTFGAGSRLTVL.

This clonotype was recorded at least ten times. V usage is TRBV12-3 or TRBV12-4 and J usage is TRBJ1-1; D gene unclear. The CDR3 length is 13 residues. The V and J ends lost 3 bases and 5 bases respectively, with 10 bases between them. The chain's CDR3 is CASSFNGGTEAFF. The CDR3 DNA is TGTGCCAGCAGTTTTAATGGCGGGACTGAAGCTTTCTTT.

This clonotype was counted a few times. This sequence joins TRBV30 and TRBJ2-3, with D perhaps TRBD2 (6 bases). The germline gives CDR1 GTSNPN, CDR2 SVGIG (reference sequence). V was trimmed by 2 bases and J by 2 bases, leaving 11 bases between them. The CDR3 spans 14 residues. CDR3 residues: CAWSYGGNTDTQYF. In DNA form, the CDR3 reads TGTGCCTGGAGTTATGGCGGGAACACAGATACGCAGTATTTT.

This clonotype was counted at least ten times. V usage is TRBV12-3 or TRBV12-4 and J usage is TRBJ2-1; the D gene could be TRBD1 or TRBD2 (6 bases each). The CDR3 runs 12 residues. The germline V and J ends were trimmed by 5 bases and 10 bases, with 12 bases remaining between them. The chain's CDR3 is CASSGHGGEQFF. The CDR3 coding sequence is TGTGCCAGCAGTGGCCACGGGGGCGAGCAGTTCTTC.

Only a few counts were recorded for this clonotype. The V and J genes are TRBV5-8 and TRBJ2-7; D is ambiguous. The CDR3 sequence is 12 residues long. CDR1 is SGHTS, CDR2 YDEGEE, per germline. V lost 1 base, J lost 8 bases, and 10 bases lay in between. CDR3 DNA: TGTGCCAGCAGCTTGTTCGGAGAGAAGCAGTACTTC. As protein: CASSLFGEKQYF.

In this sample, this clonotype turned up many times. This sequence joins TRBV27 and TRBJ2-7; 8 bases map to TRBD1. The trim removed 4 bases at V and 5 bases at J, leaving 16 bases unmatched. Looked up from germline, CDR1 is MNHEY and CDR2 is SMNVEV (reference sequence). This CDR3 spans 17 amino acids. The CDR3 reads CASSSRAPAGTGDEQYF. CDR3 sequence (DNA): TGTGCCAGCAGTTCCAGGGCACCCGCCGGGACAGGAGACGAGCAGTACTTC.

This chain uses TRBV6-2 or TRBV6-3 with TRBJ2-1, with a weak D call TRBD2 (6 bases). V gave up 2 bases and J gave up 5 bases, with 13 bases separating them. This CDR3 has 15 residues. Germline values: CDR1 MNHEY, CDR2 SVGEGT. CDR3 amino acids: CASSYIGLYNNEQFF. For the CDR3, the DNA is TGTGCCAGCAGTTACATAGGACTATATAACAATGAGCAGTTCTTC.

The sample holds many counts of this clonotype. CDR3 sequence: CASSVDPNRGVNQPQHF. Written as DNA, the CDR3 is TGTGCCAGCAGTGTCGATCCGAACAGGGGGGTCAATCAGCCCCAGCATTTT. The chain has TRBV6-1 and TRBJ1-5; 8 bases fit TRBD1. CDR1 is MNHNS, CDR2 SASEGT, per germline. The CDR3 length is 17 residues. V was pared by 4 bases and J by 3 bases, with 11 bases of the junction left unmatched.

Only a few counts were recorded for this clonotype. This chain joins TRBV4-2 and TRBJ2-2; D remains ambiguous. The CDR3 covers 14 residues. Per the germline V gene, CDR1 is LGHNA and CDR2 is YNFKEQ. Trimming cost V 0 bases and J 3 bases, with 5 bases left between them. The CDR3 spells CASSQDFDTGELFF. In nucleotides, the CDR3 is TGTGCCAGCAGCCAAGATTTTGACACCGGGGAGCTGTTTTTT.

This clonotype was counted at least ten times. The chain combines TRBV27 with TRBJ2-5; 7 bases align to TRBD1. Germline trimming cut 2 bases from V and 5 bases from J; bases unmatched to any gene: 8. This CDR3 region has 15 residues. Germline V gene sequence: CDR1 MNHEY, CDR2 SMNVEV (reference sequence). The CDR3 DNA sequence: TGTGCCAGCAGTTTAATGTTCAGGGGGAAGGAGACCCAGTACTTC. Translated, it gives CASSLMFRGKETQYF.

This clonotype was recorded at least ten times. The chain joins TRBV12-3 or TRBV12-4 to TRBJ1-1; D unclear. The CDR3 length is 14 residues. Trimming stripped 3 bases from V and 1 base from J, with 9 bases between. The CDR3 DNA sequence: TGTGCCAGCAGTTTGGGTCACAAGAACACTGAAGCTTTCTTT. It is translated as CASSLGHKNTEAFF.

This rearrangement joins TRBV2 to TRBJ2-7; D uncertain. Deletions cut 8 bases from V and 1 base from J, with 12 bases between. This CDR3 contains 13 residues. CDR1 is SNHLY, CDR2 FYNNEI, per germline. CDR3 sequence: CASGCWGSYEQYF. The CDR3 bases are TGTGCCAGCGGTTGTTGGGGATCCTACGAGCAGTACTTC.